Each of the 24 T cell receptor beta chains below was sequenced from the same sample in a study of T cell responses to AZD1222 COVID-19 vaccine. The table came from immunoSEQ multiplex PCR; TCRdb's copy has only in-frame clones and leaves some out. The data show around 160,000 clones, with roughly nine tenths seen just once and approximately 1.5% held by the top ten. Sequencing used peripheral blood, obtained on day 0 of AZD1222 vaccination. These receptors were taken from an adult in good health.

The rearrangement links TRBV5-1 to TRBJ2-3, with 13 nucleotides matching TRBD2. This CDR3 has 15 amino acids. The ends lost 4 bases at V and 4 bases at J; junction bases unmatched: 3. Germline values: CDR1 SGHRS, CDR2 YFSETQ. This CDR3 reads CASSHGLAGADTQYF. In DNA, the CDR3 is TGCGCCAGCAGCCATGGACTAGCGGGGGCAGATACGCAGTATTTT.

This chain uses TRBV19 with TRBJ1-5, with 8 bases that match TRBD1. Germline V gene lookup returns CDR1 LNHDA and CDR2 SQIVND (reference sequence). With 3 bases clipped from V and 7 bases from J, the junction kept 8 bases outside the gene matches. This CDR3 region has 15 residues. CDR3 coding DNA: TGTGCCAGTAGTATGGGACAGGTGGAAAAACAGCCCCAGCATTTT. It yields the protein CASSMGQVEKQPQHF.

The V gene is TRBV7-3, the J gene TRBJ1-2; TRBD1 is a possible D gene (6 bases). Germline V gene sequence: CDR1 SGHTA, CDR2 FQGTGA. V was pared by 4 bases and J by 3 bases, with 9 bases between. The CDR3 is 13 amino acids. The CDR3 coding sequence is TGTGCCAGCAGCTCTCCAGGGGACTATGGCTACACCTTC. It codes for CASSSPGDYGYTF.

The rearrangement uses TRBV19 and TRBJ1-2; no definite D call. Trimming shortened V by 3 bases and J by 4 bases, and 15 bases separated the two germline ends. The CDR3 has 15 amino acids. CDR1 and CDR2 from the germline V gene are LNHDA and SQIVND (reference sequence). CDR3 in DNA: TGTGCCAGTAGTATCAACTGGGGATCTCCCTATGGCTACACCTTC. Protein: CASSINWGSPYGYTF.

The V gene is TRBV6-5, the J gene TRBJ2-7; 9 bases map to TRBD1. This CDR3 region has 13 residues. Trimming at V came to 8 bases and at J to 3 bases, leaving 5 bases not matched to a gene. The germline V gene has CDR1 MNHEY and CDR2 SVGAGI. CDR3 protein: CASLSGQGYEQYF. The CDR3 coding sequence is TGTGCCAGCTTATCGGGACAGGGCTACGAGCAGTACTTC.

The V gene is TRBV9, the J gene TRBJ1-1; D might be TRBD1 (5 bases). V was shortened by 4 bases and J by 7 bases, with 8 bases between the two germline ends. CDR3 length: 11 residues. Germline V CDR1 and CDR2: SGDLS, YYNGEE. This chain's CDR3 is CASSSQGEAFF. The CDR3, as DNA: TGTGCCAGCAGCTCGCAGGGTGAAGCTTTCTTT.

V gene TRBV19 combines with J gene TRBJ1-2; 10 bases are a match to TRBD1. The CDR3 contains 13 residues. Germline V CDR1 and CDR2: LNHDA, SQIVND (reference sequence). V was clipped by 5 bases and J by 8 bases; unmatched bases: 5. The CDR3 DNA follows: TGTGCCAGTAGTCTGGGACAGGGGCAAGGCTACACCTTC. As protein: CASSLGQGQGYTF.

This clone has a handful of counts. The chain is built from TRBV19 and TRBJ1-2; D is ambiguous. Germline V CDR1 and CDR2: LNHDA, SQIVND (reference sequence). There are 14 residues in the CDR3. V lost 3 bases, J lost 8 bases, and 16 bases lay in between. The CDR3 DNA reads TGTGCCAGTAGTATCACCGGGCCGAATAGAGGCTACACCTTC. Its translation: CASSITGPNRGYTF.

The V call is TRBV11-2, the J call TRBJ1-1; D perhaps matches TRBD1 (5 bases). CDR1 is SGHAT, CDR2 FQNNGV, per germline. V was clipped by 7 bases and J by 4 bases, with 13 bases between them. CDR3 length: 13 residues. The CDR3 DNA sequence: TGTGCCAGCACCCGGACAAATCCCACTGAAGCTTTCTTT. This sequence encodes CASTRTNPTEAFF. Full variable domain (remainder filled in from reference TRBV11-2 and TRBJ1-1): EAGVAQSPRYKIIEKRQSVAFWCNPISGHATLYWYQQILGQGPKLLIQFQNNGVVDDSQLPKDRFSAERLKGVDSTLKIQPAKLEDSAVYLCASTRTNPTEAFFGQGTRLTVV.

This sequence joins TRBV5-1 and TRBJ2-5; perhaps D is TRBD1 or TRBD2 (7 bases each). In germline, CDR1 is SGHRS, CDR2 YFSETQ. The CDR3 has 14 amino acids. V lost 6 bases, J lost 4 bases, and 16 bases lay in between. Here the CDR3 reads CASTTTGRGETQYF. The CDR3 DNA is TGCGCCAGCACGACGACAGGGAGGGGAGAGACCCAGTACTTC. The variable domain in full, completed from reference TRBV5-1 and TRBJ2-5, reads KAGVTQTPRYLIKTRGQQVTLSCSPISGHRSVSWYQQTPGQGLQFLFEYFSETQRNKGNFPGRFSGRQFSNSRSEMNVSTLELGDSALYLCASTTTGRGETQYFGPGTRLLVL.

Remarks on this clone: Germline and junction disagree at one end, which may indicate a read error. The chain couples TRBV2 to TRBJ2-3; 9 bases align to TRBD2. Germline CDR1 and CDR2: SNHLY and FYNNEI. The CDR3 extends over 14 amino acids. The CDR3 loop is CATSSGSGTDTQYF. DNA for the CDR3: TGTGCCACCAGTAGCGGGAGTGGCACAGATACGCAGTATTTT.

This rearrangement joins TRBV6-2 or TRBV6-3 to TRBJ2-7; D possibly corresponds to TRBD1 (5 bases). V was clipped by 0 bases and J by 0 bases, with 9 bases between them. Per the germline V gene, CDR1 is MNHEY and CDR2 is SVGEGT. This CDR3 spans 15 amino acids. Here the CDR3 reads CASSYSADSSYEQYF. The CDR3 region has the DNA TGTGCCAGCAGTTACTCGGCTGACAGCTCCTACGAGCAGTACTTC.

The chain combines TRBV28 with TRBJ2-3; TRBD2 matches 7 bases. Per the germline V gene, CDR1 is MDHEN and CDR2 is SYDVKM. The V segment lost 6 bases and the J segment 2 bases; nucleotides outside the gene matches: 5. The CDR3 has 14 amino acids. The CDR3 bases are TGTGCCAGCAGCCCGGGACTACTCACAGATACGCAGTATTTT. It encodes CASSPGLLTDTQYF. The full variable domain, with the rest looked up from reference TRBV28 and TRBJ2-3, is DVKVTQSSRYLVKRTGEKVFLECVQDMDHENMFWYRQDPGLGLRLIYFSYDVKMKEKGDIPEGYSVSREKKERFSLILESASTNQTSMYLCASSPGLLTDTQYFGPGTRLTVL.

The CDR3 bases are TGTGCCAGCAGCTTATCGCGGGACCGGAGGGCCGGGGAGCTGTTTTTT. Translation gives CASSLSRDRRAGELFF. The chain couples TRBV7-9 to TRBJ2-2; a weak D match, TRBD2 (6 bases). The length of the CDR3 is 16 residues. CDR1 SEHNR and CDR2 FQNEAQ come from the germline V gene (reference sequence). V lost 2 bases and J lost 6, with 16 bases in between.

CDR3 sequence (DNA): TGTGCCAGTAGTATAGGGTGGAACACTGAAGCTTTCTTT. It is translated as CASSIGWNTEAFF. The chain uses TRBV19 and TRBJ1-1; D is unclear. V was cut by 1 base and J by 1 base, with 4 bases left in between. Germline values: CDR1 LNHDA, CDR2 SQIVND (reference sequence). The CDR3 is 13 residues long.

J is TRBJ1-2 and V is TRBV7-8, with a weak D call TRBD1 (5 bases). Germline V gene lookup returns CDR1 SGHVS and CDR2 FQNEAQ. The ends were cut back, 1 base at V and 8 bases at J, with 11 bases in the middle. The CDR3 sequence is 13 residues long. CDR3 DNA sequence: TGTGCCAGCAGCTTAGGCCAGGGCGGCGGCTACACCTTC. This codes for CASSLGQGGGYTF.

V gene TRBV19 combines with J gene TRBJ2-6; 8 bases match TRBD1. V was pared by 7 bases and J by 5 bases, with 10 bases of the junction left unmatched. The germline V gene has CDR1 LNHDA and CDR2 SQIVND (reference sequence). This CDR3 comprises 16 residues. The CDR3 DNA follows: TGTGCCAGTACCCCAGGACAGGGTGGAAGGGCCAACGTCCTGACTTTC. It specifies CASTPGQGGRANVLTF.

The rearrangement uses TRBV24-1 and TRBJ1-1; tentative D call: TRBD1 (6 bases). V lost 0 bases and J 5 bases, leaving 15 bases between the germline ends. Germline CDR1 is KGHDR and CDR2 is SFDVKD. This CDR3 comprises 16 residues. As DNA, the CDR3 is TGTGCCACCAGTGATTTGCTGGGCCGAGGGGGGACTGAAGCTTTCTTT. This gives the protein CATSDLLGRGGTEAFF.

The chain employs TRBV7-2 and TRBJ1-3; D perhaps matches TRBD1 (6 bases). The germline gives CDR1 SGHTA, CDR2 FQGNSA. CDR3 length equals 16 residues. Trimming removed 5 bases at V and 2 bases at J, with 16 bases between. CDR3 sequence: CASSGGGSLAGNTIYF. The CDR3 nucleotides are TGTGCCAGCAGCGGGGGGGGCAGCTTGGCTGGAAACACCATATATTTT.

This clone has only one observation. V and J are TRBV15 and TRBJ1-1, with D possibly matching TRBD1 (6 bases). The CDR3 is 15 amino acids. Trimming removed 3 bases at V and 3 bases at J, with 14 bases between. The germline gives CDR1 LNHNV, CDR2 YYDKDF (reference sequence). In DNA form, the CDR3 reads TGTGCCACCAGCAGCCTAAGGGAGGGGGACACTGAAGCTTTCTTT. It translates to CATSSLREGDTEAFF.

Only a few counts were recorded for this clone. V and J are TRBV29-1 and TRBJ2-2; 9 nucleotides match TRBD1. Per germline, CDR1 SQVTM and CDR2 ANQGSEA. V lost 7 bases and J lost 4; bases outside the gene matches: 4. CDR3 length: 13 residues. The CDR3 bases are TGCAGCGCCTCGACAGGGGGCACCGGGGAGCTGTTTTTT. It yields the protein CSASTGGTGELFF.

CDR3 amino acids: CAWSGQNNSPLHF. The CDR3 bases are TGTGCCTGGAGTGGTCAGAATAATTCACCCCTCCACTTT. The rearrangement uses TRBV30 and TRBJ1-6; no definite D call. Germline V gives CDR1 GTSNPN, CDR2 SVGIG (reference sequence). CDR3 length: 13 residues. The V gene lost 1 base and the J gene lost 5 bases, with 6 bases spanning the gap.

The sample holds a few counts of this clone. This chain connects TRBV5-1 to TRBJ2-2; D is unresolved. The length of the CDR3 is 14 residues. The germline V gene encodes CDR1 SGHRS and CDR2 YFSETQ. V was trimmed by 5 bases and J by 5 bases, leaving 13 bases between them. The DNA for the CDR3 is TGCGCCAGCAGAACACTCTCAGAGACCGGGGAGCTGTTTTTT. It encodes CASRTLSETGELFF.

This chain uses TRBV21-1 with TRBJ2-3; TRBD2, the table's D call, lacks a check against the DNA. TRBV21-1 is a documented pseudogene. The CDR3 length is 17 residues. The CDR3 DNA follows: TGTGCCAGCAGCAAAGCGGGTAGCGGGGGGGCATCAGATACGCAGTATTTT. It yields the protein CASSKAGSGGASDTQYF.